The 32 T cell receptor beta chains below all came from one sample that was sequenced in a study of CD8 T cells in Susac syndrome. With random hexamers, reverse transcription was performed on roughly 0.45 to 1 ug of RNA. TCRdb analysed the immunoSEQ multiplex PCR reads with MiXCR anew, one entry per CDR3 protein. Among roughly 170,000 distinct CDR3 sequences, 90% to 95% were seen once, and the ten largest hold around 0.09%. The sample was CD4+ T cells from PBMCs. The receptors here all came from a human donor with multiple sclerosis.

The chain carries TRBV7-6 and TRBJ2-5; no reliable D call. V shed 5 bases and J shed 4 bases, with 8 bases lying between them. Looked up from germline, CDR1 is SGHVS and CDR2 is FNYEAQ. This CDR3 is 12 amino acids long. CDR3 amino acids: CASSPSVETQYF. The CDR3 bases are TGTGCCAGCAGCCCGAGTGTAGAGACCCAGTACTTC.

This chain links TRBV7-2 with TRBJ2-1; D is possibly TRBD2 (6 bases). Trimming cost V 1 base and J 4 bases, with 14 bases left between them. CDR3 length equals 16 residues. Germline V gene data show CDR1 as SGHTA and CDR2 as FQGNSA. The CDR3 region has the DNA TGTGCCAGCAGCTTAGGATCGAGCGGGCCTTACAATGAGCAGTTCTTC. The encoded protein is CASSLGSSGPYNEQFF.

The V gene is TRBV5-1, the J gene TRBJ2-6; D not resolved. Trimming took 4 bases from V and 4 from J, leaving 12 bases between them. Germline V gives CDR1 SGHRS, CDR2 YFSETQ. The CDR3 consists of 15 residues. CDR3 sequence reads: CASSPDPVGANVLTF. CDR3 coding DNA: TGCGCCAGCAGCCCGGATCCGGTGGGGGCCAACGTCCTGACTTTC.

This chain uses TRBV3-1 with TRBJ2-7, with D unclear. The CDR3 totals 13 residues. Germline CDR1 is LGHDT and CDR2 is YNNKEL (reference sequence). The V gene lost 1 base and the J gene lost 6 bases, with 10 bases spanning the gap. CDR3 sequence reads: CASSQADGSEQYF. DNA for the CDR3: TGTGCCAGCAGCCAAGCGGACGGGTCCGAGCAGTACTTC.

The chain is built from TRBV12-5 and TRBJ2-1; D is undetermined. Between the trimmed V and J ends, which lost 6 bases and 9 bases, there was a span of 18 bases. The CDR3 is 14 amino acids. From germline, CDR1 is LGHNT and CDR2 FRNRAP. This chain's CDR3 is CASGSTDRSGEQFF. In DNA form, the CDR3 reads TGTGCTAGTGGCTCTACGGACCGATCCGGTGAGCAGTTCTTC.

The rearrangement joins TRBV28 to TRBJ2-7, with 8 bases identical to TRBD2. CDR1 and CDR2 from the germline V gene are MDHEN and SYDVKM. Losses at the gene ends were 8 bases for V and 1 base for J; bases not matched to a gene: 10. This CDR3 has 15 residues. CDR3 region: CASSPLAELSYEQYF. The CDR3 DNA sequence: TGTGCCAGCTCCCCACTAGCGGAGCTGTCCTACGAGCAGTACTTC.

The chain has TRBV12-3 or TRBV12-4 and TRBJ2-3; 10 bases are a match to TRBD2. The trim removed 1 base at V and 0 bases at J, leaving 7 bases unmatched. The CDR3 sequence is 18 residues long. The CDR3 protein is CASSLDVGLAVSTDTQYF. CDR3 nucleotide sequence: TGTGCCAGCAGTTTAGACGTAGGACTAGCGGTTAGCACAGATACGCAGTATTTT.

The chain combines TRBV5-4 with TRBJ2-1, with D maybe TRBD2 (7 bases). V lost 0 bases and J lost 0, with 10 bases in between. Germline CDR1 is SGHNT and CDR2 is YYREEE (reference sequence). The length of the CDR3 is 16 residues. CDR3 residues: CASSLGGGVSYNEQFF. The CDR3 nucleotides read TGTGCCAGCAGCTTGGGGGGGGGCGTCTCCTACAATGAGCAGTTCTTC.

The chain's CDR3 is CASSSNPGLNIQYF. The DNA for the CDR3 is TGCGCCAGCAGCTCGAACCCGGGCCTCAACATTCAGTACTTC. J is TRBJ2-4 and V is TRBV5-1; D is undetermined. Germline loops: CDR1 SGHRS, CDR2 YFSETQ. The V end lost 3 bases, the J end lost 7 bases, and 14 bases lay between the germline ends. This CDR3 is 14 amino acids long.

The genes are TRBV20-1 and TRBJ2-5; 8 bases map to TRBD2. V lost 0 bases, J lost 4 bases, and 4 bases stayed unmatched. This CDR3 has 14 amino acids. CDR1 DFQATT and CDR2 SNEGSKA come from the germline V gene (reference sequence). CDR3 sequence reads: CSARDRRGAETQYF. CDR3 DNA sequence: TGCAGTGCTAGAGATCGGCGGGGGGCAGAGACCCAGTACTTC.

The chain employs TRBV9 and TRBJ1-2, with a possible D match to TRBD1 (6 bases). Trimming took 3 bases from V and 5 from J, leaving 23 bases between them. Germline assignment: CDR1 SGDLS and CDR2 YYNGEE. This CDR3 comprises 17 residues. The CDR3 region is CASSAGGQMLTSYGYTF. The CDR3 nucleotides read TGTGCCAGCAGCGCTGGAGGACAGATGCTAACTAGTTATGGCTACACCTTC.

This clonotype was found once. The V and J genes are TRBV4-3 and TRBJ2-3; possibly TRBD1 for D (6 bases). CDR3 length equals 17 residues. Germline CDR1 is LGHNA and CDR2 is YSLEER. V dropped 1 base and J dropped 3 bases, with 17 bases sitting between them. CDR3 nucleotide sequence: TGCGCCAGCAGCCAAGCATTCCAGGGGATGGGGACAGATACGCAGTATTTT. Protein sequence: CASSQAFQGMGTDTQYF.

This chain uses TRBV10-3 with TRBJ2-1; no clear D gene. Per the germline V gene, CDR1 is ENHRY and CDR2 is SYGVKD. Trimming removed 3 bases at V and 8 bases at J, with 8 bases between. The CDR3 runs to 12 residues. The CDR3 loop reads CAISDIGHEQFF. CDR3 sequence (DNA): TGTGCCATCAGTGATATCGGTCATGAGCAGTTCTTC.

This chain uses TRBV6-6 with TRBJ1-1, with 7 bases matching TRBD1. This CDR3 is 15 amino acids long. Germline V lookup: CDR1 MNHNY, CDR2 SVGAGI (reference sequence). The V segment lost 6 bases and the J segment 0 bases; nucleotides outside the gene matches: 7. CDR3 residues: CASSYNRGLNTEAFF. In nucleotides, the CDR3 is TGTGCCAGCAGCTATAACAGGGGATTGAACACTGAAGCTTTCTTT.

The J gene is TRBJ2-7, the V gene TRBV28, with D perhaps TRBD2 (6 bases). Germline V gene lookup returns CDR1 MDHEN and CDR2 SYDVKM. The ends were cut back, 3 bases at V and 2 bases at J, with 14 bases in the middle. This CDR3 region has 15 residues. DNA for the CDR3: TGTGCCAGCAGTTTGGTCGGGCTAGCGACCTACGAGCAGTACTTC. Protein sequence: CASSLVGLATYEQYF.

The gene calls are TRBV20-1 and TRBJ2-5; D gene unclear. Trimming took 3 bases from V and 7 from J, leaving 12 bases between them. Looked up from germline, CDR1 is DFQATT and CDR2 is SNEGSKA (reference sequence). The CDR3 sequence is 12 residues long. In nucleotides, the CDR3 is TGCAGTGCTAGTCGGTCCCTCGGGACCCAGTACTTC. Encoded protein: CSASRSLGTQYF.

The rearrangement uses TRBV5-1 and TRBJ1-5; 11 bases align to TRBD1. Germline-derived CDR1 and CDR2 are SGHRS and YFSETQ. V was clipped by 1 base and J by 3 bases; unmatched bases: 6. This CDR3 is 17 amino acids long. The CDR3 sequence is CASSLRTGGPDNQPQHF. CDR3 coding DNA: TGCGCCAGCAGCTTGAGGACAGGGGGCCCCGACAATCAGCCCCAGCATTTT.

The CDR3 bases are TGTGCCAGCCACAGGGGTAACTCTGGGGCCAACGTCCTGACTTTC. Its translation: CASHRGNSGANVLTF. The chain uses TRBV27 and TRBJ2-6; TRBD1 aligns across 7 bases. Germline V gene sequence: CDR1 MNHEY, CDR2 SMNVEV (reference sequence). The CDR3 contains 15 residues. Germline trimming cut 8 bases from V and 0 bases from J; bases unmatched to any gene: 4.

This sequence joins TRBV30 and TRBJ1-2, with D hard to call. CDR1 is GTSNPN, CDR2 SVGIG, per germline (reference sequence). CDR3 length: 11 residues. The V and J ends lost 2 bases and 6 bases respectively, with 7 bases between them. This chain's CDR3 is CAWSPRDGYTF. CDR3 nucleotide sequence: TGTGCCTGGAGTCCCCGGGATGGCTACACCTTC.

In this sample, this clonotype turned up once. The CDR3 coding sequence is TGTGCCAGCAGCTTAATTTCGGCGAGCCTTGGGTACACCTTC. This codes for CASSLISASLGYTF. V is TRBV7-9 and J is TRBJ1-2; D gene unclear. CDR1 is SEHNR and CDR2 is FQNEAQ in the germline V gene (reference sequence). The CDR3 consists of 14 residues. Trimming pared 2 bases from V and 11 bases from J, leaving 18 bases between.

The chain employs TRBV11-2 and TRBJ2-1; 13 bases line up with TRBD2. Germline V CDR1 and CDR2: SGHAT, FQNNGV. The ends lost 2 bases at V and 10 bases at J; junction bases unmatched: 5. CDR3 length: 15 residues. CDR3 in DNA: TGTGCCAGCAGCTTATTTCTACTAGCGGGAGGGGAGCAGTTCTTC. It yields the protein CASSLFLLAGGEQFF.

This chain connects TRBV12-3 or TRBV12-4 to TRBJ2-3; 13 bases fit TRBD2. Germline trimming cut 5 bases from V and 1 base from J; bases unmatched to any gene: 3. CDR3 size: 16 residues. CDR3 loop: CASSPGLAGGTDTQYF. The DNA of the CDR3 is TGTGCCAGCAGTCCCGGACTAGCGGGGGGCACAGATACGCAGTATTTT.

V gene TRBV29-1 combines with J gene TRBJ1-1; TRBD1 aligns across 7 bases. The CDR3 spans 13 residues. The germline gives CDR1 SQVTM, CDR2 ANQGSEA. J lost 3 bases, V lost 6 bases, and 7 bases had no gene match. Here the CDR3 DNA reads TGCAGCGTAGAACCACAGGGGTACACTGAAGCTTTCTTT. Protein sequence: CSVEPQGYTEAFF.

The V call is TRBV6-2 or TRBV6-3, the J call TRBJ2-3; no clear D. The germline gives CDR1 MNHEY, CDR2 SVGEGT. This CDR3 is 13 amino acids long. Deletions cut 1 base from V and 3 bases from J, with 5 bases between. The CDR3 region has the DNA TGTGCCAGCAGTTACTTTGCGACAGATACGCAGTATTTT. It is translated as CASSYFATDTQYF.

The chain is built from TRBV5-1 and TRBJ1-1; D perhaps matches TRBD1 (5 bases). V was shortened by 0 bases and J by 4 bases, with 7 bases between the two germline ends. Germline CDR1 reads SGHRS; CDR2 reads YFSETQ. CDR3 length: 13 residues. This CDR3 is CASSLGTTTEAFF. CDR3 nucleotides: TGCGCCAGCAGCTTGGGGACAACCACTGAAGCTTTCTTT. The full variable domain, with the rest looked up from reference TRBV5-1 and TRBJ1-1, is KAGVTQTPRYLIKTRGQQVTLSCSPISGHRSVSWYQQTPGQGLQFLFEYFSETQRNKGNFPGRFSGRQFSNSRSEMNVSTLELGDSALYLCASSLGTTTEAFFGQGTRLTVV.

V gene TRBV5-1 combines with J gene TRBJ2-5, with a tentative D call TRBD2 (7 bases). Trimming left V 4 bases short and J 5 bases short, with 18 bases between. The germline CDR1 and CDR2 sequences are SGHRS and YFSETQ. There are 15 residues in the CDR3. CDR3 sequence: CASSPRGGLGETQYF. The DNA of the CDR3 is TGCGCCAGCAGCCCTAGGGGGGGGCTCGGGGAGACCCAGTACTTC.

Written as DNA, the CDR3 is TGTGCCAGTAGTACCATGACGGGACTCAAGGCCCCTGAAGCTTTCTTT. This gives the protein CASSTMTGLKAPEAFF. This chain uses TRBV19 with TRBJ1-1, with D possibly being TRBD1 (5 bases). Germline CDR1 reads LNHDA; CDR2 reads SQIVND (reference sequence). The CDR3 has 16 residues. Trimming left V 4 bases short and J 6 bases short, with 21 bases between.

The rearrangement links TRBV3-1 to TRBJ2-7, with TRBD1 matching 12 bases. The V segment lost 3 bases and the J segment 3 bases; nucleotides outside the gene matches: 3. Germline loops: CDR1 LGHDT, CDR2 YNNKEL (reference sequence). This CDR3 has 15 residues. The CDR3 loop reads CASSQGTGGIYEQYF. In nucleotides, the CDR3 is TGTGCCAGCAGCCAGGGGACAGGGGGCATCTACGAGCAGTACTTC.

The rearrangement links TRBV19 to TRBJ1-2; D is undetermined. CDR1 is LNHDA and CDR2 is SQIVND in the germline V gene (reference sequence). Trimming stripped 5 bases from V and 8 bases from J, with 18 bases between. The CDR3 has 14 residues. As DNA, the CDR3 is TGTGCCAGTAGTTTGACGGCGGCGGGTTACGGCTACACCTTC. Encoded protein: CASSLTAAGYGYTF.

The chain combines TRBV12-3 or TRBV12-4 with TRBJ1-3; the match to TRBD1 covers 8 bases. The CDR3 has 14 residues. V was pared by 5 bases and J by 1 base, with 1 base of the junction left unmatched. CDR3 nucleotides: TGTGCCAGCAGTCGACAGGGGTCTGGAAACACCATATATTTT. Translating gives CASSRQGSGNTIYF.

V and J are TRBV30 and TRBJ1-2; possibly TRBD1 for D (6 bases). Germline lookup yields CDR1 GTSNPN and CDR2 SVGIG (reference sequence). The CDR3 sequence is 15 residues long. V dropped 3 bases and J dropped 4 bases, with 18 bases sitting between them. The CDR3 DNA reads as TGTGCCTGGAGACGATTGGGGGGGGGCGGCTATGGCTACACCTTC. This codes for CAWRRLGGGGYGYTF.

V usage is TRBV12-3 or TRBV12-4 and J usage is TRBJ1-1; D ambiguous. This CDR3 comprises 12 residues. V was clipped by 6 bases and J by 3 bases, with 8 bases between them. The CDR3: CASRPGYTEAFF. The CDR3 nucleotides are TGTGCCAGCAGACCTGGATACACTGAAGCTTTCTTT.